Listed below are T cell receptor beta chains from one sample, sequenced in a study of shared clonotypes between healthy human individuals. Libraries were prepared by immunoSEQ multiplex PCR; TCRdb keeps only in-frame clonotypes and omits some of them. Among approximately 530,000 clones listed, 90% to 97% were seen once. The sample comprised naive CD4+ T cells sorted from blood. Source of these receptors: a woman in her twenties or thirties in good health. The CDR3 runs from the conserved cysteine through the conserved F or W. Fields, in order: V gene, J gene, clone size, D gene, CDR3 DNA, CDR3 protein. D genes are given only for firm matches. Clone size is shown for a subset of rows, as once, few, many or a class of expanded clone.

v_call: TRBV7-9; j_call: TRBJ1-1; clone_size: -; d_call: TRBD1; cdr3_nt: TGTGCCAGCAGCCCCGGACAGGGGAACACTGAAGCTTTCTTT; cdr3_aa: CASSPGQGNTEAFF
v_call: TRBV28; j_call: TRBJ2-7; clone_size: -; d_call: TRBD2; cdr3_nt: TGTGCCAGCACGGGGGGAACTCCCCTCTACGAGCAGTACTTC; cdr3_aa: CASTGGTPLYEQYF
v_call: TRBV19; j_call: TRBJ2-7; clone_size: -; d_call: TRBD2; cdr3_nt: TGTGCCAGTAGCCCAGGCGGACTAGCGGGAGACCTCTACGAGCAGTACTTC; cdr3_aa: CASSPGGLAGDLYEQYF
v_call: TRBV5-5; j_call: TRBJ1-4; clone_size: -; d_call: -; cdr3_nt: TGTGCCAGCAGCTTGGGAGGGTTGGGGGAAAAACTGTTTTTT; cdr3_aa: CASSLGGLGEKLFF
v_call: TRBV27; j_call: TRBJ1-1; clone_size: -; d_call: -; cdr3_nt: TGTGCCAAACTTGGGGCAGGAGGGGATGACACTGAAGCTTTCTTT; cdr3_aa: CAKLGAGGDDTEAFF
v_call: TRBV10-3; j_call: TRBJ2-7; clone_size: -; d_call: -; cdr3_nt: TGTGCCATCAGTATAGGCCAGAGCAAGTACGAGCAGTACTTC; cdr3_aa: CAISIGQSKYEQYF
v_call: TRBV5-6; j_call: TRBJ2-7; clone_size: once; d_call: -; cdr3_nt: TGTGCCAGCAGCTTGGGTCCTCCCTACGAGCAGTACTTC; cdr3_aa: CASSLGPPYEQYF
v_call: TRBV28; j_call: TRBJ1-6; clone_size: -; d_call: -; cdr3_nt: TGTGCCAGCAGTTTCCGGTTTGGACGGGATTCACCCCTCCACTTT; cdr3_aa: CASSFRFGRDSPLHF
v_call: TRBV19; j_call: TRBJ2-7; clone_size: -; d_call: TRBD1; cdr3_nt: TGTGCCAGTAGTAATCAGAACAGGGGCGAGCAGTACTTC; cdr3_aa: CASSNQNRGEQYF
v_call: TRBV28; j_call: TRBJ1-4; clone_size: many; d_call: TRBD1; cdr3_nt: TGTGCCAGCAGTTCCCCTAGGACAGGGAATCATGAAAAACTGTTTTTT; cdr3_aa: CASSSPRTGNHEKLFF
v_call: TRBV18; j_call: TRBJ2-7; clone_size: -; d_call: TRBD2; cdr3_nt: TGTGCCAGCTCACCACCAGGACTAGCGTGGTACGAGCAGTACTTC; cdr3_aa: CASSPPGLAWYEQYF
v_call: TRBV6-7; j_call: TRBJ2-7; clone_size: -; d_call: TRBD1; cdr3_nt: TGTGCCAGCAGGGGACAGCCTTGGGAGCAGTACTTC; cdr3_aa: CASRGQPWEQYF
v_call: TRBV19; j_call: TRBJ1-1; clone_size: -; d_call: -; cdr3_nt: TGTGCCAGTAGTAGCCCTGGGGGACGAGCTGAAGCTTTCTTT; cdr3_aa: CASSSPGGRAEAFF
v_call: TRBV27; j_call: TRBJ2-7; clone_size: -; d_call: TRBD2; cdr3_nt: TGTGCCAGCAGGGGACTAGCGGGCCCTATCAAGCAGTACTTC; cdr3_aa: CASRGLAGPIKQYF
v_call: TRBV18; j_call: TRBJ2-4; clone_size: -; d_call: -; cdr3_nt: TGTGCCAGCTCACGAACACTGGAGGGGGCCAAAAACATTCAGTACTTC; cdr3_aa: CASSRTLEGAKNIQYF
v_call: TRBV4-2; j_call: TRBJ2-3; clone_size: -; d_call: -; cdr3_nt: TGTGCCAGCAGCCGAGGAGATACGCAGTATTTT; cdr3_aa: CASSRGDTQYF
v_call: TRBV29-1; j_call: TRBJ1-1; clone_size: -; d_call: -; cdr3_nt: TGCAGCGTTCGTGGACCGATGAACACTGAAGCTTTCTTT; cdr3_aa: CSVRGPMNTEAFF
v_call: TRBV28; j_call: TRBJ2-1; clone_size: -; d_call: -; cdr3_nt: TGTGCCAGCAGTTTCAATGAGCAGTTCTTC; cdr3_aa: CASSFNEQFF
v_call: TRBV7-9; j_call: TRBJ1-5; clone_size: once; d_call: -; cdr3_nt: TGTGCCAGCAGCTTAAATCCAGGGCAGCCCCAGCATTTT; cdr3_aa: CASSLNPGQPQHF
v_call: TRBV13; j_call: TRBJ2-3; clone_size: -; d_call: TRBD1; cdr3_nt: TGTGCCAGCAGCCCAGGGGGACAGAGCACAGATACGCAGTATTTT; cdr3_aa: CASSPGGQSTDTQYF
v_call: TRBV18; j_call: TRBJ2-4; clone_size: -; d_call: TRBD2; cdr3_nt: TGTGCCAGCTCACCAAGGTCTAGCGGGACCGAAAACATTCAGTACTTC; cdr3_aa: CASSPRSSGTENIQYF
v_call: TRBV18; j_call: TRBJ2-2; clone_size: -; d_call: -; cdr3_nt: TGTGCCAGCTCACCAATCCTGCTGGACACCGGGGAGCTGTTTTTT; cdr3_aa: CASSPILLDTGELFF
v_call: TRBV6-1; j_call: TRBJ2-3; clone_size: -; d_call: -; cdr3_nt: TGTGCCAGCAGTGAACGGACCCCTCGGACAGATACGCAGTATTTT; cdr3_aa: CASSERTPRTDTQYF
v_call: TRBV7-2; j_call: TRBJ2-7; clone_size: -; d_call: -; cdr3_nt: TGTGCCAGCAGCTTACTTACCGGGAGAGTGATTGAGCAGTACTTC; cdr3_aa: CASSLLTGRVIEQYF
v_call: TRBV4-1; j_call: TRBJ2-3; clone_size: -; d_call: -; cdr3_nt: TGCGCCAGCAGCCAAGTCATCACGTCTTCCATTAGCACAGATACGCAGTATTTT; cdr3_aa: CASSQVITSSISTDTQYF
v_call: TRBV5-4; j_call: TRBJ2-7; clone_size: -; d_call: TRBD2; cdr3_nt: TGTGCCAGCAGCTTCGGGCGGGAGAGTTACGAGCAGTACTTC; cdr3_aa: CASSFGRESYEQYF
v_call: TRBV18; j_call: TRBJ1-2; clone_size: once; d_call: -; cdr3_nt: TGTGCCAGCTCACCACCCCAGGGAACCCACTATGGCTACACCTTC; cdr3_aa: CASSPPQGTHYGYTF
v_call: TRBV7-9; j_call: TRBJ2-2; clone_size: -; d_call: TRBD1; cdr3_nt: TGTGCCAGCAGCTTAGGTGACAGGGGGACCGGGGAGCTGTTTTTT; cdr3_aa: CASSLGDRGTGELFF
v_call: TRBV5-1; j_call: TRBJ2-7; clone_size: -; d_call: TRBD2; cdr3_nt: TGCGCCAGCAGCTTACCAGGGACTACCCTAACCTACGAGCAGTACTTC; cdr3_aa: CASSLPGTTLTYEQYF
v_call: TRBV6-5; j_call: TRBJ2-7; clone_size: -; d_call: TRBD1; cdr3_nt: TGTGCCAGCAGTTACAGCGGGACAGGGTCCGAGCAGTACTTC; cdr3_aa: CASSYSGTGSEQYF
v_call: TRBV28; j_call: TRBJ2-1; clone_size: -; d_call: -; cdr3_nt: TGTGCCAGCAGTTTAATTTCGGGTAGCTCCTACAATGAGCAGTTCTTC; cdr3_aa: CASSLISGSSYNEQFF
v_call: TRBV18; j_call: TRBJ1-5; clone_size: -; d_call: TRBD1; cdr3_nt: TGTGCCAGCTCACCTCCGGGACAGAGAGGTCAGCCCCAGCATTTT; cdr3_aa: CASSPPGQRGQPQHF
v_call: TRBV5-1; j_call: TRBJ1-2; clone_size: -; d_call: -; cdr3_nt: TGCGCCAGCAGCTTGGTACCGGGAAGCTATGGCTACACCTTC; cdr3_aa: CASSLVPGSYGYTF
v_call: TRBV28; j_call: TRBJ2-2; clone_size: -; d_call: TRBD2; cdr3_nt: TGTGCCAGCAGTTCCTCGGGACTAGCGGGAGGAGGGAGGGAGCTGTTTTTT; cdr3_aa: CASSSSGLAGGGRELFF
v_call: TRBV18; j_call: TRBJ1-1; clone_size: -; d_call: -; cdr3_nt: TGTGCCAGCTCACCTCTTGCGGGACATGGCACTGAAGCTTTCTTT; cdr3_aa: CASSPLAGHGTEAFF
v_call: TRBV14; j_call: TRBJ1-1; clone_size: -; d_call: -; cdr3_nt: TGTGCCAGCAGCTCGCAGATCTGGGGGAACACTGAAGCTTTCTTT; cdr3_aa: CASSSQIWGNTEAFF
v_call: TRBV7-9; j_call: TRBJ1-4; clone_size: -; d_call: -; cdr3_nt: TGTGCCAGCAGCTTAGAGTCGACCATAAGGGAAAAACTGTTTTTT; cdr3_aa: CASSLESTIREKLFF
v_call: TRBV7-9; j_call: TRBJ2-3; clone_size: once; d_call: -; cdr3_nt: TGTGCCAGCAGCTTAGTTAGCTCAAGCACAGATACGCAGTATTTT; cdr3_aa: CASSLVSSSTDTQYF
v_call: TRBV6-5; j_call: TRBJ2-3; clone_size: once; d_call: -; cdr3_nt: TGTGCCAGCAGTTACAGGGGTAGCACAGATACGCAGTATTTT; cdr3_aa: CASSYRGSTDTQYF
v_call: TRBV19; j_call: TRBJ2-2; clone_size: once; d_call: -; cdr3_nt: TGTGCCAGTAGATATTCTACCCGCACCGGGGAGCTGTTTTTT; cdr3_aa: CASRYSTRTGELFF
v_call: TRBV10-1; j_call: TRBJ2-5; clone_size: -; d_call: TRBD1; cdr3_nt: TGCGCCAGCTCGCGACAGGGGATCGAGACCCAGTACTTC; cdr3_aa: CASSRQGIETQYF
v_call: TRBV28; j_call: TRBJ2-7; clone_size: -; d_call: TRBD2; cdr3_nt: TGTGCCAGCAGTTCACGTATAGCGGGGTCCTACGAGCAGTACTTC; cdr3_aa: CASSSRIAGSYEQYF
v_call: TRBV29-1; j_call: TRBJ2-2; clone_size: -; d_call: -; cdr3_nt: TGCAGCGTTGACGCGAACACCGGGGAGCTGTTTTTT; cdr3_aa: CSVDANTGELFF
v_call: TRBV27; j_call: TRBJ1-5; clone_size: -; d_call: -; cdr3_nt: TGTGCCAGCAGTTTATCCCCCGGGGGGGGTAATCAGCCCCAGCATTTT; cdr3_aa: CASSLSPGGGNQPQHF
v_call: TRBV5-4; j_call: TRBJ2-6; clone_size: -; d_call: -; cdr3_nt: TGTGCCAGCAGCTCCGGTCTCCGGAGCTCTGGGGCCAACGTCCTGACTTTC; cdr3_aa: CASSSGLRSSGANVLTF